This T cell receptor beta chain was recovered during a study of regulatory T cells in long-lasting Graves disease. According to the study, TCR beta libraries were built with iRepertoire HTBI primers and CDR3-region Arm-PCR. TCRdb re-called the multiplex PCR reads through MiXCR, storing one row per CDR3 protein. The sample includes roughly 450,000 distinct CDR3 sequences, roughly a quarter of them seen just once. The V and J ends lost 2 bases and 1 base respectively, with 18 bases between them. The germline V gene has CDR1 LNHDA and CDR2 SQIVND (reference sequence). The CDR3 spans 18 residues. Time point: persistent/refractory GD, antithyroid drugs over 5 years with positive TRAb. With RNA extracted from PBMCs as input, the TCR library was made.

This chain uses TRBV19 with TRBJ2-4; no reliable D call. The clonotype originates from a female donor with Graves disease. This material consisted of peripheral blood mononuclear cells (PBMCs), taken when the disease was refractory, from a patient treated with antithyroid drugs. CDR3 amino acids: CASSIRASVFGAKNIQYF. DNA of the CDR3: TGTGCCAGTAGTATACGCGCTTCGGTGTTCGGGGCCAAAAACATTCAGTACTTC.